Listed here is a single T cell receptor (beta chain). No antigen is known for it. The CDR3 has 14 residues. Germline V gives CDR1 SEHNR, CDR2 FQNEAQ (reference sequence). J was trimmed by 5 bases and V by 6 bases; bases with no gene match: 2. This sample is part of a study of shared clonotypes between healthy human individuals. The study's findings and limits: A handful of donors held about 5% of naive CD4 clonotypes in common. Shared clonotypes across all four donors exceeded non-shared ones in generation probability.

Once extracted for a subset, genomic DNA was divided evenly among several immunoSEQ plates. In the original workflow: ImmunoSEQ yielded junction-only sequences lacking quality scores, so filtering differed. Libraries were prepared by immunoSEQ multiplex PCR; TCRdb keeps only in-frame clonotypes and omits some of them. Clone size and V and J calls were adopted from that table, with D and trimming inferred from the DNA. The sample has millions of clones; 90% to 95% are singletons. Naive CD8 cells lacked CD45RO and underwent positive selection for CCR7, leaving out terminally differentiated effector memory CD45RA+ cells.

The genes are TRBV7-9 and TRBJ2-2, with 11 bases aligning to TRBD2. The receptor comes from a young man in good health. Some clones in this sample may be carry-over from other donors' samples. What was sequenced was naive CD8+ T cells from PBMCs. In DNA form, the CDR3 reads TGTGCCAGCAGTCGGACTAGCGGGACCGGGGAGCTGTTTTTT. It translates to CASSRTSGTGELFF.